This T cell receptor beta chain was found in a study of T cell changes during pregnancy in multiple sclerosis. Trimming removed 2 bases from V and 2 bases from J, with 18 bases in between. Germline loops: CDR1 MDHEN, CDR2 SYDVKM. The CDR3 runs 17 residues. TCRdb keeps only in-frame clones here, not all; method: immunoSEQ multiplex PCR. The data show some 80,000 clones, with 94% seen just once and more than 0.12% held by the top ten. The chain has TRBV28 and TRBJ2-5; tentatively, D is TRBD2 (6 bases). The receptor was derived from a female donor with multiple sclerosis, enrolled in a pregnancy study. The material was CD4+ T cells from peripheral blood mononuclear cells, obtained after pregnancy. The CDR3 bases are TGTGCCAGCAGTTTAGTTTATCGGGGGAAGGTTCAAGAGACCCAGTACTTC. Translating it yields CASSLVYRGKVQETQYF. The variable domain in full, with the rest retrieved from reference TRBV28 and TRBJ2-5, is DVKVTQSSRYLVKRTGEKVFLECVQDMDHENMFWYRQDPGLGLRLIYFSYDVKMKEKGDIPEGYSVSREKKERFSLILESASTNQTSMYLCASSLVYRGKVQETQYFGPGTRLLVL.